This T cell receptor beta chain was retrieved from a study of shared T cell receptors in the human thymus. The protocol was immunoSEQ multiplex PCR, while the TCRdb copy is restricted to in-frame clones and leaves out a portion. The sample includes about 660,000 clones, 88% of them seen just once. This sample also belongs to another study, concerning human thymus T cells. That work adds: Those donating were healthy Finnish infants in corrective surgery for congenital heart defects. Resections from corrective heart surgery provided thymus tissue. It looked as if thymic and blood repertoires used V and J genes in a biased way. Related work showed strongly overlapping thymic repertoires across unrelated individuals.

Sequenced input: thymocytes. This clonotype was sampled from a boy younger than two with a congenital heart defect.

The CDR3 spells CAISESGERRQETQYF. The DNA of the CDR3 is TGTGCCATCAGTGAGAGCGGGGAGAGACGGCAAGAGACCCAGTACTTC. The chain uses TRBV10-3 and TRBJ2-5, with 7 bases fitting TRBD2. Germline-derived CDR1 and CDR2 are ENHRY and SYGVKD. The CDR3 consists of 16 residues. Trimming removed 2 bases from V and 2 bases from J; junction bases left unmatched: 8.